These 17 T cell receptor beta chains were all obtained from the same sample, sequenced in a study of response to subunit inactivated influenza vaccine. TCRdb re-called the RT-PCR reads with MiXCR, one entry per CDR3 protein. Altogether about half a million distinct CDR3 sequences are present, roughly 11% being singletons, with the ten largest covering approximately 12%. This specimen consisted of PBMCs from blood, obtained 45 days after vaccination. These receptors were taken from a man in his fifties who received an inactivated influenza vaccine.

The chain links TRBV7-3 to TRBJ2-2; D might be TRBD2 (6 bases). The CDR3 is 15 amino acids. Germline loops: CDR1 SGHTA, CDR2 FQGTGA. Trimming removed 4 bases from V and 1 base from J, with 10 bases in between. The CDR3 bases are TGTGCCAGCAGCTACCAGGGAGGGAACACCGGGGAGCTGTTTTTT. Translation gives CASSYQGGNTGELFF. The entire variable domain, with the rest obtained from reference TRBV7-3 and TRBJ2-2, is as follows: GAGVSQTPSNKVTEKGKYVELRCDPISGHTALYWYRQSLGQGPEFLIYFQGTGAADDSGLPNDRFFAVRPEGSVSTLKIQRTERGDSAVYLCASSYQGGNTGELFFGEGSRLTVL.

This clonotype was recorded at least ten times. The genes are TRBV29-1 and TRBJ2-1; the match to TRBD2 covers 8 bases. In germline, CDR1 is SQVTM, CDR2 ANQGSEA. With V trimmed by 4 bases and J by 6 bases, 5 bases remained unmatched. CDR3 size: 13 residues. CDR3 nucleotides: TGCAGCGTTGGGGCGGGAGGTTCCAATGAGCAGTTCTTC. Translating it yields CSVGAGGSNEQFF.

A few counts support this clonotype. The chain links TRBV13 to TRBJ2-6; TRBD1 aligns across 8 bases. V lost 1 base, J lost 0 bases, and 11 bases stayed unmatched. CDR1 and CDR2 from the germline V gene are PRHDT and FYEKMQ (reference sequence). CDR3 length: 20 residues. The CDR3: CASSLATTGTGNSGANVLTF. CDR3 nucleotides: TGTGCCAGCAGCTTAGCGACAACCGGGACAGGAAACTCTGGGGCCAACGTCCTGACTTTC.

The CDR3 nucleotides read TGCAGCGTTGAAGTAGGACTAGCGGGAGCTGAGACCCAGTACTTC. It specifies CSVEVGLAGAETQYF. V is TRBV29-1 and J is TRBJ2-5, with 13 bases that match TRBD2. J was trimmed by 5 bases and V by 1 base; bases with no gene match: 4. The CDR3 extends over 15 amino acids. Per germline, CDR1 SQVTM and CDR2 ANQGSEA.

Many counts were recorded for this clonotype. DNA of the CDR3: TGTGCCAGCAGCAAGACTAGCGGGAGATTCGACGAGCAGTACTTC. This encodes CASSKTSGRFDEQYF. The rearrangement uses TRBV12-3 or TRBV12-4 and TRBJ2-7; 12 positions agree with TRBD2. This CDR3 comprises 15 residues. J gave up 5 bases and V 6 bases, and 8 bases lay outside the gene matches.

This clonotype was seen at least ten times. The chain is built from TRBV10-3 and TRBJ2-7; TRBD2 matches at 10 bases. Per germline, CDR1 ENHRY and CDR2 SYGVKD. V gave up 7 bases and J gave up 9 bases; unmatched junction bases: 12. The CDR3 loop spans 14 amino acids. CDR3 sequence reads: CAIKTGTSELVQYF. The CDR3 region has the DNA TGTGCCATCAAAACCGGGACTAGCGAATTAGTGCAGTACTTC.

This clonotype was seen only a few times. The CDR3 is CSAREGMNTEAFF. DNA for the CDR3: TGCAGTGCTAGAGAAGGGATGAACACTGAAGCTTTCTTT. The chain carries TRBV20-1 and TRBJ1-1; no reliable D call. Germline CDR1 reads DFQATT; CDR2 reads SNEGSKA (reference sequence). V was clipped by 0 bases and J by 0 bases, with 5 bases between them. The CDR3 is 13 amino acids.

There are a few counts of this clonotype. The chain joins TRBV5-1 to TRBJ2-7; 7 bases fit TRBD1. CDR1 SGHRS and CDR2 YFSETQ come from the germline V gene. The CDR3 covers 15 residues. With V trimmed by 0 bases and J by 0 bases, 3 bases remained unmatched. The CDR3 DNA reads as TGCGCCAGCAGCTTGGAGGGGGCCCGCTCCTACGAGCAGTACTTC. This codes for CASSLEGARSYEQYF.

This clonotype was seen only a few times. The gene calls are TRBV7-3 and TRBJ2-2; 7 bases match TRBD2. CDR3 length equals 16 residues. Trimming at V came to 4 bases and at J to 0 bases, leaving 5 bases not matched to a gene. Germline-derived CDR1 and CDR2 are SGHTA and FQGTGA. The CDR3 nucleotides are TGTGCCAGCAGCTATCGGACTAGTACGAACACCGGGGAGCTGTTTTTT. Its protein product is CASSYRTSTNTGELFF.

This clonotype was seen repeatedly, ten times or more. V is TRBV7-2 and J is TRBJ2-1; D gene ambiguous. The V and J ends lost 0 bases and 7 bases respectively, with 16 bases between them. This CDR3 is built from 16 residues. Germline V lookup: CDR1 SGHTA, CDR2 FQGNSA. DNA of the CDR3: TGTGCCAGCAGCTTAGCGCGAGACCCACCGGGTAATGAGCAGTTCTTC. Translated, it gives CASSLARDPPGNEQFF.

This clonotype was picked up a small number of times. This rearrangement joins TRBV29-1 to TRBJ2-3, with 12 bases aligning to TRBD2. Germline-derived CDR1 and CDR2 are SQVTM and ANQGSEA. The CDR3 covers 19 residues. J gave up 1 base and V 7 bases, and 18 bases lay outside the gene matches. This CDR3 is CSALQILAGGPSGTDTQYF. The CDR3 DNA reads as TGCAGCGCCCTTCAGATCCTAGCGGGGGGGCCCAGTGGCACAGATACGCAGTATTTT.

V and J are TRBV28 and TRBJ2-2; 7 bases are shared with TRBD1. This CDR3 comprises 14 residues. V lost 7 bases and J lost 6; bases outside the gene matches: 8. Germline V lookup: CDR1 MDHEN, CDR2 SYDVKM. The CDR3 DNA sequence: TGTGCCAGCACCCCCACAGGGGCCGCCGGGGAGCTGTTTTTT. Translated: CASTPTGAAGELFF.

J is TRBJ2-1 and V is TRBV3-1; D might be TRBD2 (6 bases). V lost 0 bases, J lost 0 bases, and 15 bases lay in between. There are 18 residues in the CDR3. CDR1 is LGHDT and CDR2 is YNNKEL in the germline V gene (reference sequence). CDR3 sequence (DNA): TGTGCCAGCAGCCAAGATGGCACTAGCCTGAGCTCCTACAATGAGCAGTTCTTC. Its translation: CASSQDGTSLSSYNEQFF.

This rearrangement joins TRBV7-2 to TRBJ2-5; D possibly matches TRBD1 or TRBD2 (5 bases each). The ends were cut back, 4 bases at V and 3 bases at J, with 15 bases in the middle. Per the germline V gene, CDR1 is SGHTA and CDR2 is FQGNSA. This CDR3 spans 15 amino acids. CDR3 nucleotides: TGTGCCAGCAGCTCCTTGGGGGTCGAGGAAGAGACCCAGTACTTC. Its translation is CASSSLGVEEETQYF.

The gene calls are TRBV6-2 or TRBV6-3 and TRBJ2-5; maybe TRBD1 (6 bases). The length of the CDR3 is 14 residues. Germline V CDR1 and CDR2: MNHEY, SVGEGT. V was pared by 8 bases and J by 6 bases, with 19 bases between. CDR3 sequence (DNA): TGTGCCAGCTTCGGTCCACAGGGTGGAAAGACCCAGTACTTC. It is translated as CASFGPQGGKTQYF.

At least ten counts were recorded for this clonotype. V gene TRBV20-1 combines with J gene TRBJ2-5, with D unclear. With 6 bases removed from V and 10 bases from J, the gap between germline ends came to 15 bases. The germline V gene encodes CDR1 DFQATT and CDR2 SNEGSKA (reference sequence). The CDR3 is made up of 11 amino acids. In nucleotides, the CDR3 is TGCAGTGCGGCCCCCTTTGGCCGCCAGTACTTC. It is translated as CSAAPFGRQYF.

This clonotype was seen a few times. J is TRBJ2-4 and V is TRBV7-2; 10 nucleotides match TRBD1. Germline lookup yields CDR1 SGHTA and CDR2 FQGNSA. The CDR3 contains 17 residues. With V trimmed by 5 bases and J by 1 base, 8 bases remained unmatched. CDR3 amino acids: CASSPRPGQGAKNIQYF. CDR3 nucleotide sequence: TGTGCCAGCAGCCCACGCCCGGGACAGGGGGCCAAAAACATTCAGTACTTC.